The clone carrying this T cell receptor beta chain was picked up a small number of times. Its specificity is not known. cDNA carried unique molecular identifiers, and a universal primer site was added by template switching. TCRdb re-called the 5' RACE reads through MiXCR, storing one row per CDR3 protein. The sample carries some 590,000 distinct CDR3 sequences, 9.6% recorded once. The junction had 7 bases not matched to a gene; V was cut back by 1 base and J by 8 bases. Germline V gives CDR1 SGHKS, CDR2 YYEKEE (reference sequence). CDR3 size: 15 residues. The data were taken from a study of identical twins. Study-level points and caveats: Fewer insertions characterized abundant cord blood beta clonotypes, whereas memory repertoires showed none. Excess twin sharing in beta out-of-frame sequences was weaker. Conclusions came from cross-sectional statistical analysis, not from following the same donors.

The data were also submitted as part of a second study, on yellow fever vaccine responses in identical twins.

This sequence originates from a woman younger than 35 in good health. The specimen was PBMCs. The V call is TRBV5-5, the J call TRBJ2-1; 9 nucleotides align to TRBD1. The chain's CDR3 is CASSLYSRQGDEQFF. The CDR3 nucleotides read TGTGCCAGCAGCTTGTATAGTAGACAGGGGGATGAGCAGTTCTTC.